Described below is a single TCR beta chain sequence and its context. This entry belongs to a study of blood T cell repertoires in COVID-19. The wider study: Sources were T cells, B-cell-depleted T cells, or PBMCs; the material itself was cDNA or gDNA.

Clones were sequenced by immunoSEQ multiplex PCR, and TCRdb holds only the in-frame ones, with some missing. The data show about 200,000 clones, approximately 90% seen once. The CDR3 is 17 residues long. Between the trimmed V and J ends, which lost 5 bases and 1 base, there was a span of 18 bases. CDR1 is SNHLY, CDR2 FYNNEI, per germline. Sequencing input: peripheral blood. The gene calls are TRBV2 and TRBJ2-1; D is undetermined. The origin of this receptor is a man in his 60s with active or convalescent COVID-19. The CDR3 nucleotides are TGTGCCAGCAGTAGAAAGGTAGCTAGTGGGTCCTACAATGAGCAGTTCTTC. Residues: CASSRKVASGSYNEQFF. Drawing the rest from reference TRBV2 and TRBJ2-1, the complete variable domain is EPEVTQTPSHQVTQMGQEVILRCVPISNHLYFYWYRQILGQKVEFLVSFYNNEISEKSEIFDDQFSVERPDGSNFTLKIRSTKLEDSAMYFCASSRKVASGSYNEQFFGPGTRLTVL.